These 25 T cell receptor beta chains share one sample of origin, sequenced in a study of T cells in Graves' hyperthyroidism and ophthalmopathy. TCR beta CDR3 sequences were amplified from RNA transcripts. The TCR CDR3 was amplified in a first-round RT-PCR using the HTBI primer set. TCRdb processed the multiplex PCR reads anew with MiXCR; each CDR3 protein has one entry. The table has hundreds of thousands of distinct CDR3 sequences, roughly 13% seen once. The sequenced sample consisted of blood. The receptors here all came from a young woman with Graves' hyperthyroidism.

V is TRBV24-1 and J is TRBJ1-3; a possible D gene is TRBD1 (5 bases). This CDR3 is built from 16 residues. Germline-derived CDR1 and CDR2 are KGHDR and SFDVKD. Trimming pared 3 bases from V and 0 bases from J, leaving 11 bases between. The CDR3 nucleotides are TGTGCCACCAGTGATGGAGGGGATATCTCTGGAAACACCATATATTTT. Translated: CATSDGGDISGNTIYF.

J is TRBJ1-2 and V is TRBV7-9, with a possible D match to TRBD1 (6 bases). This CDR3 has 15 amino acids. Looked up from germline, CDR1 is SEHNR and CDR2 is FQNEAQ (reference sequence). The germline V and J ends were trimmed by 2 bases and 9 bases, with 19 bases remaining between them. The CDR3 here is CASSLWSLGGDRYTF. The CDR3 coding sequence is TGTGCCAGCAGCTTATGGTCCTTAGGGGGAGACCGCTACACCTTC.

This chain uses TRBV9 with TRBJ2-3; 10 bases are a match to TRBD2. The CDR3 runs to 17 residues. The V segment lost 0 bases and the J segment 1 base; nucleotides outside the gene matches: 5. Germline V lookup: CDR1 SGDLS, CDR2 YYNGEE. CDR3 nucleotide sequence: TGTGCCAGCAGCGTAGGAGGCGGGACTAGCGGCACAGATACGCAGTATTTT. This translates into CASSVGGGTSGTDTQYF. Looking up the rest from reference TRBV9 and TRBJ2-3 gives the full variable domain: DSGVTQTPKHLITATGQRVTLRCSPRSGDLSVYWYQQSLDQGLQFLIQYYNGEERAKGNILERFSAQQFPDLHSELNLSSLELGDSALYFCASSVGGGTSGTDTQYFGPGTRLTVL.

This clonotype was observed many times. This chain connects TRBV13 to TRBJ1-1, with D possibly TRBD1 on 5 matching bases. CDR3 size: 13 residues. Germline loops: CDR1 PRHDT, CDR2 FYEKMQ (reference sequence). V was cut by 5 bases and J by 4 bases, with 11 bases left in between. CDR3 DNA: TGTGCCAGCAGCGTAGCCGGGACCACTGAAGCTTTCTTT. Translation gives CASSVAGTTEAFF.

V gene TRBV7-9 combines with J gene TRBJ1-2, with 10 bases aligning to TRBD1. The germline CDR1 and CDR2 sequences are SEHNR and FQNEAQ (reference sequence). V shed 4 bases and J 3 bases; nucleotides not matched to a gene: 8. The CDR3 has 16 residues. In DNA form, the CDR3 reads TGTGCCAGCAGCTCCAAAGACAGGGGGCAGGACTATGGCTACACCTTC. It encodes CASSSKDRGQDYGYTF.

This clonotype occurred many times. The chain is built from TRBV5-1 and TRBJ2-1; D is uncertain. CDR1 and CDR2 from the germline V gene are SGHRS and YFSETQ. V was clipped by 2 bases and J by 10 bases, with 16 bases between them. CDR3 size: 14 residues. As DNA, the CDR3 is TGCGCCAGCAGCTTCGTGGGCCGCAAGGACGAGCAGTTCTTC. Amino acid sequence: CASSFVGRKDEQFF.

This clonotype was seen a few times. The V call is TRBV20-1, the J call TRBJ2-3; D is possibly TRBD1 or TRBD2 (6 bases each). Trimming removed 5 bases from V and 5 bases from J, with 17 bases in between. The CDR3 is 14 residues long. From germline, CDR1 is DFQATT and CDR2 SNEGSKA (reference sequence). CDR3 nucleotides: TGCAGTGCTCGGTTAGGGGGGAGTGGAGATACGCAGTATTTT. It encodes CSARLGGSGDTQYF.

This chain uses TRBV7-9 with TRBJ1-2, with D possibly matching TRBD1 (5 bases). The CDR3 is made up of 15 amino acids. The germline gives CDR1 SEHNR, CDR2 FQNEAQ (reference sequence). Trimming shortened V by 6 bases and J by 4 bases, and 18 bases separated the two germline ends. In DNA form, the CDR3 reads TGTGCCAGCAGGGGTGGGGCGGGATCCTCCTATGGCTACACCTTC. It yields the protein CASRGGAGSSYGYTF.

This clonotype has a count of ten or more. The chain recombines TRBV7-8 with TRBJ2-7, with TRBD1 as a possible D gene (5 bases). Looked up from germline, CDR1 is SGHVS and CDR2 is FQNEAQ. V was pared by 5 bases and J by 6 bases, with 20 bases between. The CDR3 has 15 amino acids. CDR3 region: CASSGRQYLSGEQYF. DNA of the CDR3: TGTGCCAGCAGCGGAAGACAGTACCTGTCGGGCGAGCAGTACTTC.

This clonotype was seen ten or more times. The chain employs TRBV30 and TRBJ2-7; a weak D match, TRBD1 (6 bases). V lost 1 base to trimming and J lost 0 bases, with 13 bases between them. This CDR3 is built from 15 residues. CDR1 is GTSNPN, CDR2 SVGIG, per germline (reference sequence). As DNA, the CDR3 is TGTGCCTGGAGTGCTCAGGGGATCGCCTCCTACGAGCAGTACTTC. Amino acid sequence: CAWSAQGIASYEQYF.

This clonotype has a handful of counts. A single base separates this from a much larger clone, so it may be a read error. J is TRBJ2-3 and V is TRBV20-1; TRBD1 aligns across 10 bases. V shed 5 bases and J 5 bases; nucleotides not matched to a gene: 13. Germline CDR1 reads DFQATT; CDR2 reads SNEGSKA (reference sequence). The CDR3 runs 16 residues. For the CDR3, the DNA is TGCAGTGCTGGAGGGGGGACAGGGGTGTGGCGAGATACGCAGTATTTT. This sequence encodes CSAGGGTGVWRDTQYF.

The V call is TRBV4-3, the J call TRBJ2-1; weak D call: TRBD2 (5 bases). V was pared by 0 bases and J by 0 bases, with 15 bases between. In germline, CDR1 is LGHNA, CDR2 YSLEER. The CDR3 length is 18 residues. The CDR3 reads CASSQDQPLALSYNEQFF. For the CDR3, the DNA is TGCGCCAGCAGCCAAGATCAACCCCTAGCCCTCTCCTACAATGAGCAGTTCTTC.

This clonotype has a count of ten or more. This chain connects TRBV7-2 to TRBJ1-1; TRBD1 matches at 7 bases. This CDR3 spans 15 amino acids. Germline CDR1 and CDR2: SGHTA and FQGNSA. J gave up 5 bases and V 5 bases, and 11 bases lay outside the gene matches. CDR3 nucleotides: TGTGCCAGCAGCCCCGGGGGGGGCAGGGGGACTGAAGCTTTCTTT. This sequence encodes CASSPGGGRGTEAFF.

V gene TRBV5-8 combines with J gene TRBJ1-3, with unresolved D. This CDR3 comprises 13 residues. With 2 bases removed from V and 0 bases from J, the gap between germline ends came to 3 bases. Germline V CDR1 and CDR2: SGHTS, YDEGEE. The CDR3 spells CASSFVSGNTIYF. In DNA form, the CDR3 reads TGTGCCAGCAGCTTTGTCTCTGGAAACACCATATATTTT.

J is TRBJ1-2 and V is TRBV4-1, with D uncertain. The CDR3 runs 15 residues. Germline lookup yields CDR1 MGHRA and CDR2 YSYEKL. V shed 4 bases and J shed 3 bases, with 15 bases lying between them. The CDR3, as DNA: TGCGCCAGCAGCCCTAAGCCTGGAGTTTACTATGGCTACACCTTC. This sequence encodes CASSPKPGVYYGYTF.

Ten or more counts support this clonotype. The chain links TRBV19 to TRBJ1-1, with 8 bases identical to TRBD1. The CDR3 extends over 15 amino acids. In germline, CDR1 is LNHDA, CDR2 SQIVND (reference sequence). J gave up 4 bases and V 5 bases, and 9 bases lay outside the gene matches. The CDR3, as DNA: TGTGCCAGTAGTCCCTCAATTACAGGGGGCACTGAAGCTTTCTTT. This gives the protein CASSPSITGGTEAFF. The full variable domain, its missing parts supplied by reference TRBV19 and TRBJ1-1, is DGGITQSPKYLFRKEGQNVTLSCEQNLNHDAMYWYRQDPGQGLRLIYYSQIVNDFQKGDIAEGYSVSREKKESFPLTVTSAQKNPTAFYLCASSPSITGGTEAFFGQGTRLTVV.

Many counts were recorded for this clonotype. The rearrangement uses TRBV7-8 and TRBJ2-7; 9 nucleotides align to TRBD1. The CDR3 covers 16 residues. V was clipped by 4 bases and J by 2 bases; unmatched bases: 9. Germline CDR1 and CDR2: SGHVS and FQNEAQ. The CDR3 sequence is CASSSTGGDLPYEQYF. The CDR3 DNA sequence: TGTGCCAGCAGCTCGACAGGGGGTGACCTCCCCTACGAGCAGTACTTC.

This clonotype was detected a few times. V is TRBV13 and J is TRBJ2-1; 8 nucleotides align to TRBD1. Losses at the gene ends were 6 bases for V and 3 bases for J; bases not matched to a gene: 4. Germline CDR1 and CDR2: PRHDT and FYEKMQ (reference sequence). The length of the CDR3 is 14 residues. The CDR3 reads CASSSGQDYNEQFF. CDR3 nucleotide sequence: TGTGCCAGCAGTTCGGGACAGGACTACAATGAGCAGTTCTTC.

Of note for this clonotype: Possible read error: a much larger clone is one base away. The V gene is TRBV7-9, the J gene TRBJ2-1; D is ambiguous. Trimming removed 5 bases from V and 9 bases from J, with 11 bases in between. The germline CDR1 and CDR2 sequences are SEHNR and FQNEAQ (reference sequence). There are 12 residues in the CDR3. The CDR3 DNA is TGTGCCAGCAGCCGGTTCGACATTGAGCAGTTCTTC. It codes for CASSRFDIEQFF.

V and J are TRBV7-2 and TRBJ2-2; D is perhaps TRBD2 (6 bases). CDR3 length equals 13 residues. V shed 6 bases and J shed 5 bases, with 10 bases lying between them. Germline lookup yields CDR1 SGHTA and CDR2 FQGNSA. As DNA, the CDR3 is TGTGCCAGCAGGCCGGGACTTACCGGGGAGCTGTTTTTT. Its translation is CASRPGLTGELFF.

V is TRBV6-2 or TRBV6-3 and J is TRBJ2-1, with 10 bases identical to TRBD1. J was trimmed by 4 bases and V by 5 bases; bases with no gene match: 8. Germline V gives CDR1 MNHEY, CDR2 SVGEGT. The CDR3 is made up of 16 amino acids. The CDR3 bases are TGTGCCAGCAGTCCCTTGCGGGACAGGGGTTACAATGAGCAGTTCTTC. This codes for CASSPLRDRGYNEQFF.

This clonotype has at least ten counts. The V call is TRBV11-3, the J call TRBJ1-1; D is undetermined. Looked up from germline, CDR1 is SGHNT and CDR2 is YENEEA. V shed 2 bases and J shed 4 bases, with 8 bases lying between them. The CDR3 spans 13 residues. The CDR3 reads CASSLNMGTEAFF. In DNA form, the CDR3 reads TGTGCCAGCAGCTTAAATATGGGCACTGAAGCTTTCTTT.

This clonotype appeared many times. This chain connects TRBV7-2 to TRBJ2-1; 7 bases are shared with TRBD2. The CDR3 runs to 15 residues. Germline lookup yields CDR1 SGHTA and CDR2 FQGNSA. The V and J ends lost 0 bases and 7 bases, in that order; junction bases with no gene match: 6. The CDR3: CASSLAGGLGNEQFF. Written as DNA, the CDR3 is TGTGCCAGCAGCTTAGCGGGAGGGTTAGGGAATGAGCAGTTCTTC.

With respect to this clonotype: Being one base from a much bigger clone, this may be a read error. This chain joins TRBV7-9 and TRBJ1-2; D not certain. CDR3 size: 15 residues. V lost 8 bases and J 2 bases, leaving 18 bases between the germline ends. CDR1 SEHNR and CDR2 FQNEAQ come from the germline V gene (reference sequence). The CDR3 loop reads CASGLDIVRNYGYTF. DNA of the CDR3: TGTGCCAGCGGCCTAGACATTGTTAGGAACTATGGCTACACCTTC.

This clonotype occurred many times. The CDR3 here is CASSLEEKYGYTF. CDR3 bases: TGTGCCAGCAGCTTAGAGGAAAAGTATGGCTACACCTTC. The chain links TRBV7-6 to TRBJ1-2; D is unclear. This CDR3 comprises 13 residues. The germline gives CDR1 SGHVS, CDR2 FNYEAQ. Trimming took off 1 base at V and 5 bases at J, with 8 bases between the two ends.